These 17 T cell receptor beta chains originate from one sample sequenced in a study of blood T cell repertoires in COVID-19 (TCRdb year 2020). Libraries were prepared through the immunoSEQ multiplex PCR assay. As stored in TCRdb, this immuneACCESS dataset retains in-frame rearrangements with V and J assigned. A fraction of the clones does not appear; measured against another copy, unresolved V genes explain less than half of the discrepancy, and the remainder lacks a known reason. The sample yields hundreds of thousands of clones; around 87% were counted once. The ten largest clones add up to roughly 6.3% of the sample. Sequenced material: peripheral blood. The receptors shown here come from a woman in her 50s with COVID-19, enrolled during active disease.

The chain carries TRBV5-4 and TRBJ2-2; 12 bases fit TRBD1. V gave up 3 bases and J gave up 2 bases; unmatched junction bases: 14. In germline, CDR1 is SGHNT, CDR2 YYREEE (reference sequence). The CDR3 has 20 residues. In DNA, the CDR3 is TGTGCCAGCAGCTCGCTTGGGACAGGGGGCGCAGAAGATAACACCGGGGAGCTGTTTTTT. This translates into CASSSLGTGGAEDNTGELFF.

The V call is TRBV5-1, the J call TRBJ2-5, with a weak D call TRBD1 (5 bases). Germline CDR1 and CDR2: SGHRS and YFSETQ. This CDR3 spans 14 amino acids. V lost 0 bases and J lost 4, with 10 bases in between. CDR3 DNA: TGCGCCAGCAGCTTGGGGGGCTGGCGAGAGACCCAGTACTTC. Translating gives CASSLGGWRETQYF. The whole variable domain, remainder taken from reference TRBV5-1 and TRBJ2-5, is KAGVTQTPRYLIKTRGQQVTLSCSPISGHRSVSWYQQTPGQGLQFLFEYFSETQRNKGNFPGRFSGRQFSNSRSEMNVSTLELGDSALYLCASSLGGWRETQYFGPGTRLLVL.

This clone was counted between two and nine times. The V gene is TRBV6-6, the J gene TRBJ1-1, with 8 bases aligning to TRBD1. Per germline, CDR1 MNHNY and CDR2 SVGAGI (reference sequence). With 4 bases clipped from V and 5 bases from J, the junction kept 6 bases outside the gene matches. The CDR3 totals 14 residues. CDR3 sequence: CASSSWTGMTEAFF. In nucleotides, the CDR3 is TGTGCCAGCAGTTCATGGACAGGGATGACTGAAGCTTTCTTT.

The DNA of the CDR3 is TGTGCCAGCAGCGGACTAGCGACCTACGAGCAGTACTTC. Amino acid sequence: CASSGLATYEQYF. This sequence joins TRBV5-5 and TRBJ2-7; 9 bases are shared with TRBD2. V trimming: 4 bases; J trimming: 2 bases; junction bases outside the gene matches: 1. Germline loops: CDR1 SGHKS, CDR2 YYEKEE (reference sequence). The CDR3 consists of 13 residues. The entire variable domain, with the rest obtained from reference TRBV5-5 and TRBJ2-7, is as follows: DAGVTQSPTHLIKTRGQQVTLRCSPISGHKSVSWYQQVLGQGPQFIFQYYEKEERGRGNFPDRFSARQFPNYSSELNVNALLLGDSALYLCASSGLATYEQYFGPGTRLTVT.

This clone was observed a few times. The rearrangement uses TRBV30 and TRBJ2-1; 10 bases are shared with TRBD2. V shed 4 bases, J shed 4 bases, and the junction held 10 bases outside the gene matches. Germline V gene lookup returns CDR1 GTSNPN and CDR2 SVGIG (reference sequence). The CDR3 length is 16 residues. The CDR3 nucleotides read TGTGCCTGGATTCCAGCGGGAGGGCCCTATTACAATGAGCAGTTCTTC. It codes for CAWIPAGGPYYNEQFF.

The genes are TRBV11-2 and TRBJ1-1; TRBD1 aligns across 7 bases. V trimming: 5 bases; J trimming: 2 bases; junction bases outside the gene matches: 8. From germline, CDR1 is SGHAT and CDR2 FQNNGV. The CDR3 has 15 amino acids. The CDR3 protein is CASSATTGINTEAFF. CDR3 DNA: TGTGCCAGCAGCGCAACGACAGGGATCAACACTGAAGCTTTCTTT. Looking up the rest from reference TRBV11-2 and TRBJ1-1 gives the full variable domain: EAGVAQSPRYKIIEKRQSVAFWCNPISGHATLYWYQQILGQGPKLLIQFQNNGVVDDSQLPKDRFSAERLKGVDSTLKIQPAKLEDSAVYLCASSATTGINTEAFFGQGTRLTVV.

The V call is TRBV7-2, the J call TRBJ2-7, with D possibly being TRBD1 (5 bases). The CDR3 extends over 13 amino acids. Germline lookup yields CDR1 SGHTA and CDR2 FQGNSA. Trimming removed 4 bases at V and 5 bases at J, with 12 bases between. CDR3 in DNA: TGTGCCAGCAGCTCCTACGACAGAAACGAGCAGTACTTC. It encodes CASSSYDRNEQYF.

This clone was detected only a few times. Here the CDR3 DNA reads TGCGCCAGCAGTGAGACAGGGGGGTACGAGCAGTACTTC. It codes for CASSETGGYEQYF. The V gene is TRBV10-1, the J gene TRBJ2-7; 8 bases align to TRBD1. This CDR3 is 13 amino acids long. Germline V gives CDR1 WNHNN, CDR2 SYGVQD (reference sequence). With 2 bases clipped from V and 4 bases from J, the junction kept 1 base outside the gene matches.

The chain uses TRBV12-3 or TRBV12-4 and TRBJ1-5; the D is unclear. The CDR3 sequence is 12 residues long. Trimming left V 5 bases short and J 1 base short, with 3 bases between. The CDR3 is CASSPSNQPQHF. CDR3 coding DNA: TGTGCCAGCAGTCCAAGCAATCAGCCCCAGCATTTT.

The CDR3 region has the DNA TGTGCCAGCAGCGAAAAGCCGGGACAGACCTACAATGAGCAGTTCTTC. The encoded protein is CASSEKPGQTYNEQFF. The chain employs TRBV14 and TRBJ2-1, with 7 bases lining up with TRBD1. J was trimmed by 2 bases and V by 5 bases; bases with no gene match: 9. The CDR3 extends over 16 amino acids. Germline V gives CDR1 SGHDN, CDR2 FVKESK.

V and J are TRBV29-1 and TRBJ2-1; 8 positions agree with TRBD2. This CDR3 is built from 15 residues. Losses at the gene ends were 6 bases for V and 10 bases for J; bases not matched to a gene: 17. The germline V gene has CDR1 SQVTM and CDR2 ANQGSEA. As DNA, the CDR3 is TGCAGCGTAGCCTCTAGGGGTAGCGGGGCCGGCGAGCAGTTCTTC. It codes for CSVASRGSGAGEQFF.

This clone appeared once. V gene TRBV2 combines with J gene TRBJ1-1; TRBD1 might be the D (6 bases). Deletions cut 7 bases from V and 2 bases from J, with 11 bases between. CDR3 length: 13 amino acids. Looked up from germline, CDR1 is SNHLY and CDR2 is FYNNEI. The CDR3 here is CASTKGTNTEAFF. In DNA form, the CDR3 reads TGTGCCAGCACCAAAGGGACAAACACTGAAGCTTTCTTT.

This clone was detected a few times. The V and J genes are TRBV6-6 and TRBJ2-1, with 7 bases lining up with TRBD2. Germline CDR1 reads MNHNY; CDR2 reads SVGAGI (reference sequence). This CDR3 region has 16 residues. V gave up 0 bases and J gave up 7 bases; unmatched junction bases: 9. CDR3 DNA: TGTGCCAGCAGTTACTCTAATCCGACTAGCAAGAATGAGCAGTTCTTC. This encodes CASSYSNPTSKNEQFF.

The chain links TRBV19 to TRBJ1-3; D is possibly TRBD1 (6 bases). The germline gives CDR1 LNHDA, CDR2 SQIVND (reference sequence). Trimming took off 4 bases at V and 10 bases at J, with 17 bases between the two ends. There are 14 residues in the CDR3. The CDR3 sequence: CASSKPGAARTIYF. As DNA, the CDR3 is TGTGCCAGTAGTAAGCCAGGGGCAGCGAGGACCATATATTTT.

This clone was detected a few times. The chain uses TRBV29-1 and TRBJ2-7, with 13 bases fitting TRBD2. Germline V CDR1 and CDR2: SQVTM, ANQGSEA. The CDR3 totals 20 residues. With V trimmed by 1 base and J by 0 bases, 15 bases remained unmatched. CDR3 region: CSVEGVETSGRPVSSYEQYF. The CDR3 DNA follows: TGCAGCGTTGAAGGAGTTGAGACTAGCGGGAGGCCAGTGAGCTCCTACGAGCAGTACTTC.

The sample holds one count of this clone. The V and J genes are TRBV3-1 (or the pseudogene TRBV3-2) and TRBJ1-2; D is possibly TRBD1 (5 bases). The V and J ends lost 1 base and 4 bases respectively, with 10 bases between them. This CDR3 region has 14 residues. In germline, CDR1 is LGHDT, CDR2 YNNKEL (reference sequence). CDR3 region: CASSQGSGPYGYTF. CDR3 sequence (DNA): TGTGCCAGCAGCCAAGGCTCAGGGCCCTATGGCTACACCTTC.

The chain carries TRBV5-1 and TRBJ2-5, with TRBD2 identical over 13 bases. V was clipped by 4 bases and J by 5 bases; unmatched bases: 8. Germline V gene sequence: CDR1 SGHRS, CDR2 YFSETQ. This CDR3 comprises 16 residues. CDR3 DNA: TGCGCCAGCAGCATGGGGGGACTAGCGGGATTGGAGACCCAGTACTTC. Its protein product is CASSMGGLAGLETQYF.